This TCR beta chain was observed in a study of OX40 agonist ivuxolimab in advanced cancers. Looking at the study overall: Mean age around 60 years, range roughly 23 to 79; 82.7% male.

The V gene lost 0 bases and the J gene lost 4 bases, with 10 bases spanning the gap. This CDR3 is 15 amino acids long. Germline V gene data show CDR1 as SEHNR and CDR2 as FQNEAQ (reference sequence). Notes on the study in general: At 0.1 to 3.0 mg/kg, clonal expansion of CD4+ and CD8+ blood T cells had occurred by week 6.

Sequenced by immunoSEQ multiplex PCR; TCRdb stores in-frame clones only, minus some. Of some 64,000 clones in the sample, roughly nine tenths were seen once. This clone was seen just once. Antigen unknown. The sequence was obtained from an adult with an advanced solid tumor such as melanoma, head and neck, liver or kidney cancer. The chain employs TRBV7-9 and TRBJ1-5; D gene ambiguous. Sequencing was performed on CD4+ or CD8+ T cells sorted from blood, taken in a trial of the OX40 agonist ivuxolimab. The CDR3 DNA sequence: TGTGCCAGCAGCTTAGCGGTAGGCGGGAATCAGCCCCAGCATTTT. Encoded protein: CASSLAVGGNQPQHF.